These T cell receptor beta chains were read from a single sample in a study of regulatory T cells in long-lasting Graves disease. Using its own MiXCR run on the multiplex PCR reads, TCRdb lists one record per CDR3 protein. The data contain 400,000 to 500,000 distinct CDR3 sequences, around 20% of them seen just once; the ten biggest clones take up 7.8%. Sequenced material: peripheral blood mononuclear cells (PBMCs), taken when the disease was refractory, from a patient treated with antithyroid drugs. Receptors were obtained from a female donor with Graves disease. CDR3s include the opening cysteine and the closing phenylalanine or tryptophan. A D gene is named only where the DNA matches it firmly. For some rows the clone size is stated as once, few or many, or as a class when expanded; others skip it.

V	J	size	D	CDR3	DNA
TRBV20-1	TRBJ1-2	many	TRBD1	CSARETGGNGYTF	TGCAGTGCTAGAGAGACAGGGGGCAATGGCTACACCTTC
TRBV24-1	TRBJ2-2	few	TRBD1	CATRDRGPDGELFF	TGTGCCACCAGGGACAGGGGGCCGGACGGGGAGCTGTTTTTT
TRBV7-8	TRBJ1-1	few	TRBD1	CASSLEGGTGGSNTEAFF	TGTGCCAGCAGCTTAGAGGGGGGGACAGGGGGCTCGAACACTGAAGCTTTCTTT
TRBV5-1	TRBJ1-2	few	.	CASSRDLGTKSYTF	TGCGCCAGCAGCCGCGACCTCGGGACCAAGAGCTACACCTTC
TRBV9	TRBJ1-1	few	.	CASSVDWDTEAFF	TGTGCCAGCAGCGTCGATTGGGACACTGAAGCTTTCTTT
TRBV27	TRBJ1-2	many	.	CASRRDGLGSYGYTF	TGTGCCAGCAGACGGGACGGCCTAGGGTCCTATGGCTACACCTTC
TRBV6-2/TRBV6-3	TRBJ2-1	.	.	CASITGSREQFF	TGTGCCAGCATTACAGGGTCCCGTGAGCAGTTCTTC
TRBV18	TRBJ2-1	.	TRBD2	CASSPDIGTSGSNEQFF	TGTGCCAGCTCACCCGATATCGGGACTAGCGGGAGCAATGAGCAGTTCTTC
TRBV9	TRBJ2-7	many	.	CASSGPDGRNF	TGTGCCAGCAGCGGCCCGGACGGAAGGAACTTC
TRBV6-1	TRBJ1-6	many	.	CASSEVRANSPLHF	TGTGCCAGCAGTGAAGTCAGGGCAAATTCACCCCTCCACTTT
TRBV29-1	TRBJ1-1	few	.	CSVEQAAFF	TGCAGCGTTGAACAGGCGGCTTTCTTT
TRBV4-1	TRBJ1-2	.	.	CASSQNPGVGYGYTF	TGCGCCAGCAGCCAGAATCCGGGAGTTGGGTATGGCTACACCTTC